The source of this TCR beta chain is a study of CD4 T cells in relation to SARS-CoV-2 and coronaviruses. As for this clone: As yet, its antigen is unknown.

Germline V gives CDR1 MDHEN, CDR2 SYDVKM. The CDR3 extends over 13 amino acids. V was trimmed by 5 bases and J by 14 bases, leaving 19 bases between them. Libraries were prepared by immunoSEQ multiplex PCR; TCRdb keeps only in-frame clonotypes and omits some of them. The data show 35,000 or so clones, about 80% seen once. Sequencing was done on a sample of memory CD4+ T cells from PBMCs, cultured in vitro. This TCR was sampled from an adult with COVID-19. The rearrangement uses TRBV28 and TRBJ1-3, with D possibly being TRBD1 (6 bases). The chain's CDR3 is CASSPGQKGRVYF. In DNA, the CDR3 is TGTGCCAGCAGTCCCGGACAGAAGGGTCGCGTATATTTT.